Listed below are T cell receptor beta chains from one sample, sequenced in a study of PD-1 blockade in mismatch repair-deficient tumors. Sequencing used immunoSEQ multiplex PCR; TCRdb keeps in-frame clones, though not all of them. The sample shows 120,000 or so clones, around 83% of them seen only once. Sequenced here: peripheral blood, sampled 44 weeks after starting pembrolizumab. These receptors were collected from an adult with mismatch repair-deficient cancer. Both conserved end residues are part of each CDR3. The D gene is left open where the match is weak. Not all rows give a size; the values are once, few, many and, for expanded clones, a class.

cdr3_nt cdr3_aa j_call clone_size d_call v_call
TGTGCCAGCAGCTCACCCGGCGGGGAGCTGTTTTTT CASSSPGGELFF TRBJ2-2 . . TRBV9
TGTGCCAGTAGTAACCGGGACAGGCCCTCCTACGAGCAGTACTTC CASSNRDRPSYEQYF TRBJ2-7 . TRBD1 TRBV19
TGTGCCAGCAGCAAATGGGGACAGGGGGACGAGCAGTACTTC CASSKWGQGDEQYF TRBJ2-7 . TRBD1 TRBV9
TGTGCCAGCAGTTACGGGAACGCAGATACGCAGTATTTT CASSYGNADTQYF TRBJ2-3 . . TRBV6-5
TGTGCCAGCAGTCTAGGGGGCCGCTACACCTTC CASSLGGRYTF TRBJ1-2 . TRBD1 TRBV6-6
TGTGCCAGCAAAGAACAGGGCTCTGGGGCCAACGTCCTGACTTTC CASKEQGSGANVLTF TRBJ2-6 . . TRBV6-1
TGTGCCAGCAGTGCGCCCTGGGGCGGGAGTTCCACCGGGGAGCTGTTTTTT CASSAPWGGSSTGELFF TRBJ2-2 . TRBD2 TRBV28
TGTGCCAGCAGCTTATACGTTCGGTACAGGGTGGATACGCAGTATTTT CASSLYVRYRVDTQYF TRBJ2-3 . . TRBV7-2
TGTGCCAGCACCCGCCCCAGTGCCGGGGAGCTGTTTTTT CASTRPSAGELFF TRBJ2-2 . . TRBV4-2
TGTGCCAGCAGTCCTACACCCAAGCCTTATCAGCCCCAGCATTTT CASSPTPKPYQPQHF TRBJ1-5 . . TRBV6-5
TGTGCCAGCAGTGAAGGGGGGAATGGCGAGACCCAGTACTTC CASSEGGNGETQYF TRBJ2-5 . . TRBV2
TGTGCCAGCACCCATTCTTGGGCTAGCGGCACAGATACGCAGTATTTT CASTHSWASGTDTQYF TRBJ2-3 . . TRBV28
TGTGCCAGCAGTAAGGGGGTTGGTCGGGACACTGAAGCTTTCTTT CASSKGVGRDTEAFF TRBJ1-1 . . TRBV7-9
TGTGCTAGTGGGAAGGGGGTTAATGAAAAACTGTTTTTT CASGKGVNEKLFF TRBJ1-4 . . TRBV12-5
TGTGCCAGCAGTCCAATCGGGACAGGGGGGCGTAGCAATCAGCCCCAGCATTTT CASSPIGTGGRSNQPQHF TRBJ1-5 . TRBD1 TRBV27
TGTGCCATCAGTGACCCGCCTACTAGCGACGATGAGCAGTTCTTC CAISDPPTSDDEQFF TRBJ2-1 . TRBD2 TRBV10-3
TGTGCCAGCAGCGAGGGGGGGGCGGGACGAGAGGGGGAGACCCAGTACTTC CASSEGGAGREGETQYF TRBJ2-5 . . TRBV9
TGCGCCAGCAGCTTTGCCGGGGACGCTGAAGCTTTCTTT CASSFAGDAEAFF TRBJ1-1 . . TRBV5-1
TGTGCCTTCCTGCTCCAGGGAGTCGACTATGGCTACACCTTC CAFLLQGVDYGYTF TRBJ1-2 . . TRBV30
TGCGCCAGCAGTCAAAGCGAGACAGGGGGGGAGAAGTATAGACAATCAGCCCCCCAATCGCCCCAGCATTTT CASSQSETGGEKYRQSAPQSPQHF TRBJ1-5 . TRBD1 TRBV23-1
TGCAGCGCCGGAGGGGACAGGGGGTACCAAGAGACCCAGTACTTC CSAGGDRGYQETQYF TRBJ2-5 . TRBD1 TRBV29-1
TGTGCCAGCTCACCACCTACCGGGGCTACGGACAATGAGCAGTTCTTC CASSPPTGATDNEQFF TRBJ2-1 . . TRBV18
TGCGCCAGCAGCCAAGTCACATCGGAGACCCAGTACTTC CASSQVTSETQYF TRBJ2-5 . . TRBV4-1
TGTGCCAGCAGCTTATTGGGTGGAATGAACACCGGGGAGCTGTTTTTT CASSLLGGMNTGELFF TRBJ2-2 . . TRBV13
TGTGCCAGCAGCCGTACTAGTGGAGGCACAGATACGCAGTATTTT CASSRTSGGTDTQYF TRBJ2-3 . . TRBV14
TGTGCCAGCAGCTCCTCCGGGACTAGCGGGAGTAAGACCGGGGAGCTGTTTTTT CASSSSGTSGSKTGELFF TRBJ2-2 . TRBD2 TRBV7-3
TGTGCCACTGGGACTAGCGGAACTTTCTCCTACGAGCAGTACTTC CATGTSGTFSYEQYF TRBJ2-7 . TRBD2 TRBV27
TGTGCCAGCAGTGGACCGGACTTTAGCCAGCCCCAGCATTTT CASSGPDFSQPQHF TRBJ1-5 . . TRBV2
TGTGCCATCAGGACTAGCGGGACCTACGAGCAGTACTTC CAIRTSGTYEQYF TRBJ2-7 . TRBD2 TRBV7-8
TGTGCCAGCAGCTTATTTCCCCCAGGGGCCATCTCTGATGAGCAGTACTTC CASSLFPPGAISDEQYF TRBJ2-7 once . TRBV5-5
TGTGCCAGCAGCTTTGGCGAGTTGGCCGGGGAGCTGTTTTTT CASSFGELAGELFF TRBJ2-2 . . TRBV11-2
TGCAGCGTTGGGGTTTCTCGGACAGGGTACACTGAAGCTTTCTTT CSVGVSRTGYTEAFF TRBJ1-1 . TRBD1 TRBV29-1
TGTGCCACCAATGGGGGACAGGGGTACGAGCAGTACTTC CATNGGQGYEQYF TRBJ2-7 once TRBD1 TRBV19
TGTGCCAGCAGCAGAGTGGGGGAGGGGTACGAGCAGTACTTC CASSRVGEGYEQYF TRBJ2-7 . . TRBV21-1
TGCAGCGTTCACACAGGGGCGGTTGAAGCTTTCTTT CSVHTGAVEAFF TRBJ1-1 . TRBD1 TRBV29-1
TGTGCCAGCAGCTTGCCCGTCTCATTGAACACTGAAGCTTTCTTT CASSLPVSLNTEAFF TRBJ1-1 . . TRBV13
TGTGCCAGCGGCAGGACAGATACCGGGGCCAACGTCCTGACTTTC CASGRTDTGANVLTF TRBJ2-6 . . TRBV27
TGTGCCAGCAGCCAAGGCTTCAGGGGAGAGGGGACTGAAGCTTTCTTT CASSQGFRGEGTEAFF TRBJ1-1 . . TRBV14
TGTGCCAGCAGTGAAGAGGGGGGTAGCTCCTACGAGCAGTACTTC CASSEEGGSSYEQYF TRBJ2-7 few . TRBV6-1
TGCGCCAGCAGCCAAGACTCGCAGGATGGCTACACCTTC CASSQDSQDGYTF TRBJ1-2 few . TRBV4-3
TGTGCCAGCAGCTTACTAGCGGGAGAGTACGAGCAGTACTTC CASSLLAGEYEQYF TRBJ2-7 . TRBD2 TRBV7-6
TGTGCCAGCAGCAAGGGACTAGCGGGAGGCCCTGGGGCCGGGGAGCTGTTTTTT CASSKGLAGGPGAGELFF TRBJ2-2 . TRBD2 TRBV7-6
TGTGCCAGCAGCTTAGCGTGGGAGGAAGATACGCAGTATTTT CASSLAWEEDTQYF TRBJ2-3 . . TRBV13
TGTGCCAGCAGCCCTCCTCGACTAGCGGGAGAGGGCACCGGGGAGCTGTTTTTT CASSPPRLAGEGTGELFF TRBJ2-2 . TRBD2 TRBV7-9
TGTGCCAGTACCTTGTTACAGGGGCCCGGGGAGCTGTTTTTT CASTLLQGPGELFF TRBJ2-2 . TRBD1 TRBV19
TGCGCCAGCAGCCAGGGTAGGGAGGTCTCCTACGAGCAGTACTTC CASSQGREVSYEQYF TRBJ2-7 . . TRBV4-1
TGTGCCAGCGGGGACGGCCCGTACGAGCAGTACTTC CASGDGPYEQYF TRBJ2-7 . . TRBV9
TGTGCCAGCTCGAGAAGACAACCGGGACAGGGTTCTATGAATGAGCAGTTCTTC CASSRRQPGQGSMNEQFF TRBJ2-1 . TRBD1 TRBV18
TGTGCCAGCAGCTTTTCCGGGACTGGGAATGAGCAGTTCTTC CASSFSGTGNEQFF TRBJ2-1 . . TRBV7-9
TGTGCCAGCAGCTTACGAGACAATGAGCAGTTCTTC CASSLRDNEQFF TRBJ2-1 . . TRBV11-2
TGTGCCATCAGTAGACAGGGATCAGGTCAGCCCCAGCATTTT CAISRQGSGQPQHF TRBJ1-5 once TRBD1 TRBV10-3
TGTGCCATCAGTGAGCCCCGACAGGGCCGCAATCAGCCCCAGCATTTT CAISEPRQGRNQPQHF TRBJ1-5 . TRBD1 TRBV10-3
TGTGCCAGCAGCGCGCCCGGCGGGCCAGTGGGCGGCTACACCTTC CASSAPGGPVGGYTF TRBJ1-2 . . TRBV9